The clone carrying this T cell receptor (beta chain) was seen once. The assay was immunoSEQ multiplex PCR, and TCRdb's table has in-frame clones only and misses some. The table records about 210,000 clones, 80% to 90% of them present only once. The data stem from a study of blood T cell repertoires in COVID-19. The germline V gene has CDR1 LNHDA and CDR2 SQIVND (reference sequence). V lost 6 bases and J 4 bases, leaving 15 bases between the germline ends. CDR3 length: 14 residues. The chain joins TRBV19 to TRBJ2-5; D gene ambiguous. The receptor's source is a woman in her thirties or forties with acute COVID-19. Sequencing input: PBMCs or T cells enriched from blood (not recorded which). For the CDR3, the DNA is TGTGCCAGTAGCCGATCTTCGGCGGTAGAGACCCAGTACTTC. It is translated as CASSRSSAVETQYF.